A single sample is the source of the 8 T cell receptor beta chains below, sequenced in a study of blood T cells in healthy people across ages. Primers used in a second PCR of roughly 6 to 11 cycles were a sample-barcoded 5' primer and a J-beta primer mix. MiXCR, run by TCRdb on the 5' RACE reads, gives a single entry per CDR3 protein. The sample lists 650,000 to 1,000,000 distinct CDR3 sequences; under 40% were seen once. The sample taken for sequencing was blood. Receptors originate from a man aged 18 to 29 in good health.

The CDR3 sequence: CSAARTGGRPQHF. The DNA for the CDR3 is TGCAGTGCTGCAAGGACAGGGGGGCGGCCCCAGCATTTT. The V and J genes are TRBV20-1 and TRBJ1-5; the match to TRBD1 covers 10 bases. The length of the CDR3 is 13 residues. Germline CDR1 reads DFQATT; CDR2 reads SNEGSKA (reference sequence). The J segment lost 9 bases and the V segment lost 5 bases, leaving 7 bases of the junction unmatched.

This chain uses TRBV6-4 with TRBJ1-2, with 7 bases that match TRBD1. The CDR3 has 15 amino acids. Germline values: CDR1 MRHNA, CDR2 SNTAGT. V lost 3 bases to trimming and J lost 6 bases; unmatched junction nucleotides: 10. CDR3 in DNA: TGTGCCAGCAGTGAGGCCATTGGACAGGCCCATGGCTACACCTTC. As protein: CASSEAIGQAHGYTF.

The chain recombines TRBV7-2 with TRBJ2-2, with a tentative D call TRBD1 (5 bases). The CDR3 loop spans 14 amino acids. CDR1 and CDR2 (germline): SGHTA, FQGNSA. Trimming took off 7 bases at V and 4 bases at J, with 13 bases between the two ends. The CDR3 spells CASTSTRVTGELFF. In DNA form, the CDR3 reads TGTGCCAGCACCAGCACCAGGGTCACCGGGGAGCTGTTTTTT.

This clonotype was picked up a small number of times. J is TRBJ2-7 and V is TRBV4-1; 7 bases match TRBD1. J was trimmed by 7 bases and V by 2 bases; bases with no gene match: 14. The germline V gene has CDR1 MGHRA and CDR2 YSYEKL. The CDR3 has 16 residues. The CDR3: CASSQPSRDSYNEQYF. For the CDR3, the DNA is TGCGCCAGCAGCCAACCAAGCCGGGACAGCTACAATGAGCAGTACTTC.

As for this clonotype: Germline and junction disagree at one end, which may indicate a read error. The V and J genes are TRBV7-2 and TRBJ2-5; D perhaps matches TRBD2 (6 bases). Germline V CDR1 and CDR2: SGHTA, FQGNSA. This CDR3 comprises 16 residues. The CDR3 is CANSLSFGGGEETQYF. CDR3 DNA: TGTGCCAACAGCTTATCTTTCGGGGGAGGTGAAGAGACCCAGTACTTC. Full variable domain (missing parts from reference TRBV7-2 and TRBJ2-5): GAGVSQSPSNKVTEKGKDVELRCDPISGHTALYWYRQSLGQGLEFLIYFQGNSAPDKSGLPSDRFSAERTGGSVSTLTIQRTQQEDSAVYLCANSLSFGGGEETQYFGPGTRLLVL.

The chain recombines TRBV20-1 with TRBJ1-5; D call uncertain. The CDR3 covers 14 residues. CDR1 DFQATT and CDR2 SNEGSKA come from the germline V gene (reference sequence). V dropped 5 bases and J dropped 9 bases, with 20 bases sitting between them. CDR3 loop: CSASPSVGDRPQHF. CDR3 nucleotides: TGCAGTGCTTCCCCCTCCGTTGGGGATCGGCCCCAGCATTTT.

This clonotype was seen only a few times. The rearrangement joins TRBV20-1 to TRBJ1-5, with a possible D match to TRBD1 (5 bases). With 1 base removed from V and 5 bases from J, the gap between germline ends came to 18 bases. Germline CDR1 DFQATT, CDR2 SNEGSKA (reference sequence). The CDR3 extends over 16 amino acids. CDR3 region: CSARGTIPVGDQPQHF. In DNA, the CDR3 is TGCAGTGCTAGAGGTACTATCCCCGTGGGGGATCAGCCCCAGCATTTT.

This clonotype was seen a few times. This chain joins TRBV18 and TRBJ2-1; TRBD1 or TRBD2 may be the D gene (6 bases each). The ends were cut back, 5 bases at V and 6 bases at J, with 11 bases in the middle. CDR3 length: 13 residues. CDR1 is KGHSH and CDR2 is LQKENI in the germline V gene. CDR3 loop: CASSVRGRNEQFF. Written as DNA, the CDR3 is TGTGCCAGCTCAGTTCGGGGGCGCAATGAGCAGTTCTTC.